The 20 T cell receptor beta chains presented below share a single source sample, sequenced in a study of tumor-infiltrating lymphocytes in oesophageal squamous cell carcinoma. Using its own MiXCR run on the PCR reads, TCRdb lists one record per CDR3 protein. The sample holds nearly 9,000 distinct CDR3 sequences, 60% to 70% seen once. Sample: esophageal tumor tissue. The receptors here all came from a female donor with esophageal squamous cell carcinoma.

V is TRBV7-2 and J is TRBJ2-5; maybe TRBD1 (7 bases). Trimming left V 2 bases short and J 4 bases short, with 11 bases between. CDR1 SGHTA and CDR2 FQGNSA come from the germline V gene. The CDR3 has 14 residues. The CDR3 coding sequence is TGTGCCAGCAGCTTACAGGGGGGTGGAGAGACCCAGTACTTC. The encoded protein is CASSLQGGGETQYF.

This clonotype came up a few times. This chain joins TRBV7-8 and TRBJ2-4; D unclear. The DNA end is a closer match to TRBJ2-7, so the J assignment may be wrong. The CDR3 has 14 amino acids. Germline V CDR1 and CDR2: SGHVS, FQNEAQ. CDR3 nucleotide sequence: TGTGCCAGCAGCCCCGAGGACGAGGCCTACGAGCAGTACTTC. Protein sequence: CASSPEDEAYEQYF.

The chain has TRBV6-1 and TRBJ2-3; D is undetermined. The germline V gene has CDR1 MNHNS and CDR2 SASEGT. V was cut by 5 bases and J by 2 bases, with 8 bases left in between. This CDR3 is built from 13 residues. The CDR3 coding sequence is TGTGCCAGCAGTCCCTCCATCACAGATACGCAGTATTTT. Translation: CASSPSITDTQYF.

The chain uses TRBV11-2 and TRBJ2-7, with D uncertain. Matching the DNA end better, TRBJ2-6 makes the J call doubtful. The CDR3 consists of 16 residues. Germline V lookup: CDR1 SGHAT, CDR2 FQNNGV. The CDR3 is CASSLAVVTGANVLTF. CDR3 in DNA: TGTGCCAGCAGCTTAGCAGTGGTAACTGGGGCCAACGTCCTGACTTTC.

This clonotype was seen more than once but under ten times. The chain employs TRBV7-6 and TRBJ2-5; D may be TRBD2 (6 bases). With the DNA end fitting TRBJ2-1 better, the J assignment may be wrong. Germline V lookup: CDR1 SGHVS, CDR2 FNYEAQ. The CDR3 extends over 14 amino acids. CDR3 in amino acids: CASSPGSTNNEQFF. The CDR3 nucleotides are TGTGCCAGCAGCCCCGGGAGCACGAACAATGAGCAGTTCTTC.

The chain employs TRBV6-6 and TRBJ2-6; D unclear. V lost 3 bases and J lost 4, with 10 bases in between. There are 15 residues in the CDR3. Germline V CDR1 and CDR2: MNHNY, SVGAGI (reference sequence). The CDR3 spells CASSYVWPGANVLTF. The DNA for the CDR3 is TGTGCCAGCAGTTATGTGTGGCCCGGGGCCAACGTCCTGACTTTC.

The chain uses TRBV11-3 and TRBJ2-1; D may be TRBD1 or TRBD2 (5 bases each). Germline V gives CDR1 SGHNT, CDR2 YENEEA. Between the trimmed V and J ends, which lost 6 bases and 6 bases, there was a span of 9 bases. This CDR3 contains 12 residues. The CDR3 nucleotides are TGTGCCAGCAGTGCGAGGGGCAATGAGCAGTTCTTC. Its protein is CASSARGNEQFF.

The chain joins TRBV5-5 to TRBJ2-7; tentative D call: TRBD2 (5 bases). The end of the DNA fits TRBJ2-1 better, so the J call may be wrong. The germline V gene encodes CDR1 SGHKS and CDR2 YYEKEE (reference sequence). This CDR3 has 15 amino acids. CDR3 region: CASSLAEGEVNEQFF. In nucleotides, the CDR3 is TGTGCCAGCAGCTTGGCCGAGGGAGAAGTTAATGAGCAGTTCTTC.

This clonotype was counted a single time. The V and J genes are TRBV7-8 and TRBJ2-2; the D gene is possibly TRBD2 (5 bases). CDR1 SGHVS and CDR2 FQNEAQ come from the germline V gene. The CDR3 has 16 amino acids. The V end lost 1 base, the J end lost 0 bases, and 9 bases lay between the germline ends. The CDR3, as DNA: TGTGCCAGCAGCTTAGTGAGGGCCGCGAACACCGGGGAGCTGTTTTTT. Residues: CASSLVRAANTGELFF. Complete variable domain (other parts from reference TRBV7-8 and TRBJ2-2): GAGVSQSPRYKVAKRGQDVALRCDPISGHVSLFWYQQALGQGPEFLTYFQNEAQLDKSGLPSDRFFAERPEGSVSTLKIQRTQQEDSAVYLCASSLVRAANTGELFFGEGSRLTVL.

Only a few counts were recorded for this clonotype. The CDR3 loop is CASSLTSEAGQFF. The DNA of the CDR3 is TGTGCCAGCAGCTTGACTAGTGAGGCTGGGCAGTTCTTC. This sequence joins TRBV7-2 and TRBJ2-7, with D perhaps matching TRBD2 (6 bases). The J call may be faulty, since TRBJ2-1 better matches the DNA end. There are 13 residues in the CDR3. The germline V gene has CDR1 SGHTA and CDR2 FQGNSA.

CDR3 bases: TGTGCCAGCAGCTTAGAGGGGGCCATATGGAACACTGAAGCTTTCTTT. Protein sequence: CASSLEGAIWNTEAFF. V and J are TRBV7-2 and TRBJ1-1; 7 nucleotides agree with TRBD1. This CDR3 region has 16 residues. Germline V gene data show CDR1 as SGHTA and CDR2 as FQGNSA. Trimming at V came to 1 base and at J to 1 base, leaving 6 bases not matched to a gene.

The CDR3 sequence is CASSLGAGSVLNEQFF. CDR3 nucleotide sequence: TGTGCCAGCAGCTTAGGGGCAGGGTCCGTGTTGAATGAGCAGTTCTTC. The rearrangement links TRBV11-1 to TRBJ2-3; the D gene is possibly TRBD1 (5 bases). The J call is doubtful: the DNA matches TRBJ2-1 better. The germline gives CDR1 SGHAT, CDR2 FQDESV (reference sequence). This CDR3 region has 16 residues.

The rearrangement uses TRBV7-3 and TRBJ2-5; no reliable D call. Near its end, the DNA agrees better with TRBJ2-1, so the J call may be wrong. There are 15 residues in the CDR3. Germline loops: CDR1 SGHTA, CDR2 FQGTGA. CDR3 amino acids: CASSPNHQMYNEQFF. The CDR3 region has the DNA TGTGCCAGCAGCCCAAATCACCAGATGTACAATGAGCAGTTCTTC.

V and J are TRBV7-6 and TRBJ2-5; D remains ambiguous. Judging by the DNA end, TRBJ2-1 fits better; the J call may be wrong. Germline-derived CDR1 and CDR2 are SGHVS and FNYEAQ. The CDR3 covers 15 residues. This chain's CDR3 is CASSLASPRTEEQFF. The CDR3 DNA sequence: TGTGCCAGCAGCTTAGCTAGCCCCAGAACGGAGGAGCAGTTCTTC.

This chain joins TRBV24-1 and TRBJ1-1; tentatively, D is TRBD1 (5 bases). This CDR3 contains 13 residues. Looked up from germline, CDR1 is KGHDR and CDR2 is SFDVKD. The V end was cut by 4 bases, the J end by 3 bases, with 8 bases between. Here the CDR3 DNA reads TGTGCCACCAGTGACGGGACGGACACTGAAGCTTTCTTT. It translates to CATSDGTDTEAFF.

The chain joins TRBV10-3 to TRBJ2-1; TRBD2 is a possible D gene (5 bases). CDR1 and CDR2 (germline): ENHRY, SYGVKD. The CDR3 covers 14 residues. Trimming left V 4 bases short and J 6 bases short, with 13 bases between. CDR3 region: CAISGHGGGNEQFF. The CDR3 DNA reads as TGTGCCATCAGTGGGCATGGAGGTGGCAATGAGCAGTTCTTC.

This chain uses TRBV28 with TRBJ2-6; TRBD1 agrees at 7 bases. The J call may not be correct, given that the DNA end is closer to TRBJ1-2. This CDR3 has 13 residues. Germline loops: CDR1 MDHEN, CDR2 SYDVKM. The CDR3 sequence is CASGGTAPYGYTF. CDR3 sequence (DNA): TGTGCCAGCGGAGGGACAGCTCCATATGGCTACACCTTC.

The chain combines TRBV7-8 with TRBJ2-7; 8 bases align to TRBD2. The CDR3 runs to 16 residues. The V segment lost 5 bases and the J segment 2 bases; nucleotides outside the gene matches: 11. Germline-derived CDR1 and CDR2 are SGHVS and FQNEAQ. The CDR3 here is CASSHRGGQATYEQYF. The CDR3 nucleotides are TGTGCCAGCAGCCACCGGGGGGGGCAGGCTACCTACGAGCAGTACTTC.

This clonotype was observed once. The junction departs from germline at one end; a sequencing error may be responsible. This sequence joins TRBV5-3 and TRBJ2-4; tentative D call: TRBD2 (6 bases). TRBV5-3 carries the ORF label, with uncertain function. The CDR3 has 14 residues. The CDR3 spells CASSLPGTLYEQYF. CDR3 DNA sequence: TGTGCCAGCAGCTTGCCCGGGACTCTCTACGAGCAGTACTTT.

The gene calls are TRBV18 and TRBJ2-2, with TRBD2 identical over 12 bases. The CDR3 is 16 amino acids. From germline, CDR1 is KGHSH and CDR2 LQKENI. With 1 base clipped from V and 4 bases from J, the junction kept 1 base outside the gene matches. CDR3 DNA: TGTGCCAGCTCACCACAGGGACTAGCGGGCACCGGGGAGCTGTTTTTT. Protein product: CASSPQGLAGTGELFF.